The clone carrying this TCR beta chain was counted ten times or more. Its antigen is unidentified. The sample comes from a study of T-cell reconstitution after alpha-beta-depleted transplantation in children. Study-wide points: At one year after transplant, newly produced T cells mostly accounted for T-cell counts and diversity.

Unique molecular identifiers were used to barcode this TCRbeta library. One entry per CDR3 protein results from TCRdb running MiXCR on the PCR reads. The sample carries 250,000 to 300,000 distinct CDR3 sequences, roughly 10% recorded once. The germline CDR1 and CDR2 sequences are KGHSH and LQKENI. The V gene end was trimmed by 8 bases and the J gene end by 3 bases; junction bases not matched to a gene: 14. This CDR3 contains 16 residues. The sequenced sample was peripheral blood, obtained 180 days after TCRalphabeta/CD19-depleted stem cell transplant. The rearrangement links TRBV18 to TRBJ2-3, with TRBD1 matching 7 bases. The TCR sequence derives from a male patient aged 2-15 years who had a stem cell transplant for chronic granulomatous disease, so the T cells may come from the graft donor. The CDR3 bases are TGTGCCAGCACCGGGGACAGCCCCCTACTTACAGATACGCAGTATTTT. It codes for CASTGDSPLLTDTQYF.